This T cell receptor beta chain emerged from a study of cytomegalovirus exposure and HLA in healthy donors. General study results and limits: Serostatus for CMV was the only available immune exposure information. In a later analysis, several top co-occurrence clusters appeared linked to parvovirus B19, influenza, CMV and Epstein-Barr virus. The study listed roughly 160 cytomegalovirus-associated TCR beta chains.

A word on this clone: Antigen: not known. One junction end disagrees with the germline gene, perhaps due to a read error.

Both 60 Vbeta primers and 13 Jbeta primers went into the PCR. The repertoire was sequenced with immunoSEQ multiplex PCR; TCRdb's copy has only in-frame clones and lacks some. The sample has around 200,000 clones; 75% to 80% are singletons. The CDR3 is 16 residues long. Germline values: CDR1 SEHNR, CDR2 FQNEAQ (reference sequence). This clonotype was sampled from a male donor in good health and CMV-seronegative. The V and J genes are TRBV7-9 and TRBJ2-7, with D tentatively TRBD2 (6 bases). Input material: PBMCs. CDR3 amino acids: CSSSLDRDSHSGEQYF. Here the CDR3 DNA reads TGTTCCAGCAGCTTAGACCGGGACTCCCATTCGGGGGAGCAGTACTTC.